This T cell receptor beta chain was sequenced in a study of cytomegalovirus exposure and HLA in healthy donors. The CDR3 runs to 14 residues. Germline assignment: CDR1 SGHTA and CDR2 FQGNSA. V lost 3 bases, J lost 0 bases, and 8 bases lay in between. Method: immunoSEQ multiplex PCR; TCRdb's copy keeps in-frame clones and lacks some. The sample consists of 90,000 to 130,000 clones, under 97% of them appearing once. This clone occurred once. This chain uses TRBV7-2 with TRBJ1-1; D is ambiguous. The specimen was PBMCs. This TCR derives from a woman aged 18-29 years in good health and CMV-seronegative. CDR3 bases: TGTGCCAGCAGCTTCTCTGAGATGAACACTGAAGCTTTCTTT. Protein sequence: CASSFSEMNTEAFF.